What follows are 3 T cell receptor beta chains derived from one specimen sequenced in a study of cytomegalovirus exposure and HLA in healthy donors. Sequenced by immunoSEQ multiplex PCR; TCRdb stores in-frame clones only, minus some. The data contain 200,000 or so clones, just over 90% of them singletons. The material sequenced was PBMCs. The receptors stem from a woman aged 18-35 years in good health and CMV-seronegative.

The DNA for the CDR3 is TGCGCCAGCGGGCTAGCGGGGAACCAAGAGACCCAGTACTTC. Residues: CASGLAGNQETQYF. V is TRBV5-1 and J is TRBJ2-5; 9 nucleotides align to TRBD2. The trim removed 7 bases at V and 0 bases at J, leaving 4 bases unmatched. This CDR3 is 14 amino acids long. Looked up from germline, CDR1 is SGHRS and CDR2 is YFSETQ.

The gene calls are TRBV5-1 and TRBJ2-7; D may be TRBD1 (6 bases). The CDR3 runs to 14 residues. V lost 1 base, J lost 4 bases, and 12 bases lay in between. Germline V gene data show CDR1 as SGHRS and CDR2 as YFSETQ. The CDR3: CASSLRDTGYEQYF. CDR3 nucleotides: TGCGCCAGCAGCTTGAGGGACACAGGATACGAGCAGTACTTC.

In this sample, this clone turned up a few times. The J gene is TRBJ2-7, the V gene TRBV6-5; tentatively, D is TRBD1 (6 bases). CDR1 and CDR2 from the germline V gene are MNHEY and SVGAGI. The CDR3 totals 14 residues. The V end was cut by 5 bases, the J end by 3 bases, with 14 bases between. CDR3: CASSDHSDSYEQYF. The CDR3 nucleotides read TGTGCCAGCAGTGACCACTCGGACAGCTACGAGCAGTACTTC.